The rows below give T cell receptor beta chains drawn from one sample of a study of T cell responses to AZD1222 COVID-19 vaccine. Assay: immunoSEQ multiplex PCR; the TCRdb copy retains only in-frame clones and omits some. The table lists over 150,000 clones, around 90% of them singletons, with approximately 17% in the top ten. The sequencing used peripheral blood, collected on day 0 of AZD1222 vaccination. The receptors come from an adult in good health. Each CDR3 is given with its conserved first and last residue. D genes are given only for firm matches. Not all rows give a size; the values are once, few, many and, for expanded clones, a class.

. TRBJ2-2 TRBV5-4 . CASSARQIPGGELFF TGTGCCAGCAGCGCCAGACAGATTCCCGGCGGGGAGCTGTTTTTT
. TRBJ1-2 TRBV27 . CASSYSGDYGYTF TGTGCCAGCAGTTACTCAGGGGACTATGGCTACACCTTC
once TRBJ2-3 TRBV6-4 TRBD1 CASSEGTGAHTQYF TGTGCCAGCAGTGAGGGGACAGGTGCACATACGCAGTATTTT
. TRBJ2-7 TRBV30 TRBD1 CAWSVRGPISYEQYF TGTGCCTGGAGTGTAAGGGGGCCAATATCCTACGAGCAGTACTTC
. TRBJ1-2 TRBV29-1 . CSVRGDGGNGYTF TGCAGCGTGAGAGGGGACGGGGGGAATGGCTACACCTTC
. TRBJ1-2 TRBV7-8 . CASSLFSNYGYTF TGTGCCAGCAGCTTATTCTCTAACTATGGCTACACCTTC
. TRBJ2-1 TRBV5-1 TRBD2 CASSSRLAGEEQFF TGCGCCAGCAGCTCGCGACTAGCGGGGGAAGAGCAGTTCTTC
. TRBJ1-2 TRBV9 TRBD1 CASSQVGTGAYGYTF TGTGCCAGCAGCCAAGTTGGGACAGGAGCTTATGGCTACACCTTC
once TRBJ1-5 TRBV30 . CASKVSNQPQHF TGTGCCTCAAAGGTTTCAAATCAGCCCCAGCATTTT
. TRBJ2-5 TRBV15 TRBD2 CATSIPGTRQETQYF TGTGCCACCAGCATTCCCGGGACTAGGCAAGAGACCCAGTACTTC
. TRBJ1-2 TRBV5-5 . CASSLGDSGYTF TGTGCCAGCAGCTTAGGGGATTCTGGCTACACCTTC
. TRBJ2-1 TRBV5-1 TRBD2 CASSSRTSGNNEQFF TGCGCCAGCAGCTCCCGGACTAGCGGGAACAATGAGCAGTTCTTC
. TRBJ1-1 TRBV10-3 . CAISESNGPEAFF TGTGCCATCAGTGAGTCGAACGGGCCGGAAGCTTTCTTT
. TRBJ2-2 TRBV7-9 TRBD1 CASSLVRGGYYTGELFF TGTGCCAGCAGCTTAGTCAGAGGGGGCTACTACACCGGGGAGCTGTTTTTT
. TRBJ2-3 TRBV7-2 TRBD2 CASSPGLAGADTQYF TGTGCCAGCAGCCCGGGACTAGCGGGGGCAGATACGCAGTATTTT
once TRBJ2-3 TRBV12-2 . CASRVGKSLKYF TGTGCAAGTCGCGTGGGTAAAAGCCTGAAGTATTTT
. TRBJ2-6 TRBV18 TRBD1 CASSGGQVFSGANVLTF TGTGCCAGCTCAGGGGGACAGGTTTTCTCTGGGGCCAACGTCCTGACTTTC
. TRBJ2-5 TRBV7-7 TRBD2 CASSLGLGLQETQYF TGTGCTAGCAGCTTGGGACTAGGGTTACAAGAGACCCAGTACTTC
. TRBJ2-3 TRBV11-3 TRBD1 CASSPRDRYTDTQYF TGTGCCAGCAGCCCCCGGGACAGATACACAGATACGCAGTATTTT
. TRBJ1-5 TRBV6-5 . CASTPSYSNQPQHF TGTGCCAGCACCCCTTCCTACAGCAATCAGCCCCAGCATTTT
. TRBJ2-1 TRBV7-9 . CASSSTAGPTWGEQFF TGTGCCAGCAGCTCCACCGCAGGGCCGACCTGGGGTGAGCAGTTCTTC
. TRBJ2-3 TRBV5-1 . CASSFPLGGGDTQYF TGCGCCAGCAGCTTCCCTCTAGGAGGTGGAGATACGCAGTATTTT
. TRBJ1-1 TRBV7-2 . CASSLRQLTEAFF TGTGCCAGCAGCTTAAGACAGCTCACTGAAGCTTTCTTT
. TRBJ2-1 TRBV28 . CASSPRTAVAYNEQFF TGTGCCAGCAGTCCCCGTACAGCAGTCGCCTACAATGAGCAGTTCTTC
. TRBJ2-3 TRBV5-1 TRBD2 CASSTGTSGGSSTDTQYF TGCGCCAGCAGCACTGGGACTAGCGGGGGCTCTAGCACAGATACGCAGTATTTT
. TRBJ1-1 TRBV6-6 . CASSHRVSTEAFF TGTGCCAGCAGCCACAGGGTTTCCACTGAAGCTTTCTTT
. TRBJ1-1 TRBV18 . CASSPLEGGGPVHTEAFF TGTGCCAGCTCACCACTCGAGGGCGGAGGGCCCGTACACACTGAAGCTTTCTTT
. TRBJ2-2 TRBV7-3 . CASSLGANTGELFF TGTGCCAGCAGCTTAGGAGCAAACACCGGGGAGCTGTTTTTT
few TRBJ2-2 TRBV19 . CASSIGLGLNTGELFF TGTGCCAGTAGTATTGGCTTGGGACTTAACACCGGGGAGCTGTTTTTT
. TRBJ1-2 TRBV5-1 TRBD1 CASSSRGRGDYGYTF TGCGCCAGCAGCTCCAGGGGGCGCGGGGACTATGGCTACACCTTC
. TRBJ1-4 TRBV4-3 TRBD1 CASSPGQTYATNEKLFF TGCGCCAGCAGCCCGGGACAGACATATGCAACTAATGAAAAACTGTTTTTT
once TRBJ2-1 TRBV30 . CAWSLRGPNEQFF TGTGCCTGGAGTCTTAGGGGACCTAATGAGCAGTTCTTC
once TRBJ2-5 TRBV29-1 . CSVESQGGETQYF TGCAGCGTTGAATCACAGGGGGGGGAGACCCAGTACTTC
. TRBJ1-2 TRBV7-8 . CASSPPTPVDYGYTF TGTGCCAGCAGCCCGCCGACCCCGGTGGACTATGGCTACACCTTC
. TRBJ1-1 TRBV28 . CASSYPRGGRTEAFF TGTGCCAGCAGTTACCCTCGGGGAGGGCGCACTGAAGCTTTCTTT
. TRBJ2-5 TRBV5-1 TRBD1 CASSNPQGAQETQYF TGCGCCAGCAGCAACCCACAGGGGGCCCAAGAGACCCAGTACTTC
. TRBJ2-3 TRBV24-1 . CATRRGGRDTQYF TGTGCCACCAGGAGGGGGGGGCGAGATACGCAGTATTTT
. TRBJ2-7 TRBV10-2 . CASRDWKYEQYF TGCGCCAGCCGAGACTGGAAGTACGAGCAGTACTTC
. TRBJ1-1 TRBV6-6 TRBD1 CASSYSTGGTEAFF TGTGCCAGCAGTTATTCGACAGGGGGCACTGAAGCTTTCTTT
. TRBJ2-3 TRBV5-4 . CASSRIASSDTQYF TGTGCCAGCAGCAGGATCGCTAGCTCAGATACGCAGTATTTT
. TRBJ1-1 TRBV9 . CASSVDFRAGLNTEAFF TGTGCCAGCAGCGTAGATTTTCGGGCAGGGTTGAACACTGAAGCTTTCTTT
few TRBJ1-2 TRBV27 TRBD1 CASSSRTGVYYGYTF TGTGCCAGCAGTTCCCGGACAGGGGTTTACTATGGCTACACCTTC
. TRBJ1-2 TRBV15 . CATSRDRGGGYGYTF TGTGCCACCAGCAGAGATCGGGGAGGGGGCTATGGCTACACCTTC
. TRBJ2-1 TRBV9 . CASSFSHGSSHIEQFF TGTGCCAGCAGCTTCTCTCACGGGAGCTCCCACATAGAGCAGTTCTTC
. TRBJ1-2 TRBV27 . CASKGTQYGYTF TGTGCCAGCAAGGGGACGCAATATGGCTACACCTTC
. TRBJ1-2 TRBV2 . CASSEEFSYGYTF TGTGCCAGCAGTGAGGAGTTCAGCTATGGCTACACCTTC
. TRBJ1-5 TRBV28 . CASSLGAAPNQPQHF TGTGCCAGCAGTTTAGGGGCCGCCCCCAATCAGCCCCAGCATTTT
few TRBJ2-7 TRBV5-1 . CASSSLIGHRSYEQYF TGCGCCAGCAGCTCCCTTATCGGACATCGCTCCTACGAGCAGTACTTC
. TRBJ1-2 TRBV7-9 . CASSLSGYNYGYTF TGTGCCAGCAGCTTAAGTGGGTACAACTATGGCTACACCTTC
few TRBJ1-2 TRBV6-5 . CATSGASGYGYTF TGTGCCACCTCGGGGGCGTCCGGCTATGGCTACACCTTC
. TRBJ2-6 TRBV14 TRBD1 CASSRRGRDSGANVLTF TGTGCCAGCAGCCGTAGGGGGCGAGACTCTGGGGCCAACGTCCTGACTTTC
. TRBJ2-6 TRBV27 TRBD1 CASSWDSSGANVLTF TGTGCCAGCAGTTGGGACAGCTCTGGGGCCAACGTCCTGACTTTC
. TRBJ1-1 TRBV6-5 . CASTQGQRTEAFF TGTGCCAGCACCCAAGGGCAGAGGACTGAAGCTTTCTTT
. TRBJ1-1 TRBV12-3/TRBV12-4 . CASTGSVNTEAFF TGTGCCAGCACGGGATCCGTGAACACTGAAGCTTTCTTT
. TRBJ1-1 TRBV29-1 . CSVWGRGIEAFF TGCAGCGTTTGGGGGCGAGGGATTGAAGCTTTCTTT